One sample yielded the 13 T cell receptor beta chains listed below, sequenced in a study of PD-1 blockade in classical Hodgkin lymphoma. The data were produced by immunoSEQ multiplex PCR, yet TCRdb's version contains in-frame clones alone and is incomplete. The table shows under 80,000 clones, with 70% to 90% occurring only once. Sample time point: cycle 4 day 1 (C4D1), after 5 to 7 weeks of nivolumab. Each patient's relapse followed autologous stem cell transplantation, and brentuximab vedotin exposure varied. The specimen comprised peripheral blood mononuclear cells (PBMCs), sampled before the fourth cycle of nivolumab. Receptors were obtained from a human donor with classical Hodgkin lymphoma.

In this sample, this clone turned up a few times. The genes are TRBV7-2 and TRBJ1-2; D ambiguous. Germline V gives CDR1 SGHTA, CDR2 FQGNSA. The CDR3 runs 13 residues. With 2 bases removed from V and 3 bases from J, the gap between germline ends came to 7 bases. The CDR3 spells CASSLLLDYGYTF. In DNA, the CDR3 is TGTGCCAGCAGCTTATTACTCGACTATGGCTACACCTTC. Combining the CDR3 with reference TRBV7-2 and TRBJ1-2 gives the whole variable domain GAGVSQSPSNKVTEKGKDVELRCDPISGHTALYWYRQSLGQGLEFLIYFQGNSAPDKSGLPSDRFSAERTGGSVSTLTIQRTQQEDSAVYLCASSLLLDYGYTFGSGTRLTVV.

CDR3 nucleotide sequence: TGTGCCAGCAGCCAGGGGGGGGGCTCCTACAATGAGCAGTTCTTC. Its translation is CASSQGGGSYNEQFF. The chain combines TRBV14 with TRBJ2-1; 7 bases are a match to TRBD2. After removal of 3 bases from V and 0 bases from J, the junction contained 2 bases not matched to a gene. Germline CDR1 and CDR2: SGHDN and FVKESK. This CDR3 is built from 15 residues.

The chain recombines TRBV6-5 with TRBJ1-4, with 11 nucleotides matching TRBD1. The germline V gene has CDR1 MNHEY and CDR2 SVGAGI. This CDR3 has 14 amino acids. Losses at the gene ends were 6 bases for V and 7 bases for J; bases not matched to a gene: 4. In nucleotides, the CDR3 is TGTGCCAGCAGGGACAGGGGGCGGTCTGAAAAACTGTTTTTT. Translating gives CASRDRGRSEKLFF.

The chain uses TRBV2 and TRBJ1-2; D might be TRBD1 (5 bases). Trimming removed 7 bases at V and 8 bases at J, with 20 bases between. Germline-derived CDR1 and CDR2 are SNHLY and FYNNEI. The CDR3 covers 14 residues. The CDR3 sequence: CASTGGRQGNGYTF. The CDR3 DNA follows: TGTGCCAGCACCGGGGGGAGGCAGGGTAACGGCTACACCTTC.

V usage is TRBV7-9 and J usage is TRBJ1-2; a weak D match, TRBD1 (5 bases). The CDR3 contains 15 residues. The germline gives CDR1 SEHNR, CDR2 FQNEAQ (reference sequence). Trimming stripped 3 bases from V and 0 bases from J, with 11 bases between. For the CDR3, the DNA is TGTGCCAGCAGCTTGATGGGGGACTCTAACTATGGCTACACCTTC. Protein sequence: CASSLMGDSNYGYTF.

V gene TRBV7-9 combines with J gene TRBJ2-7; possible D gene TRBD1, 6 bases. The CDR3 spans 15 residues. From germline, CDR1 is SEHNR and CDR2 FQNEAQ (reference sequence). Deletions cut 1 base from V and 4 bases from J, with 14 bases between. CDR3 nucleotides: TGTGCCAGCAGCTTAGGGTTTGGGGGCAGTTACGAGCAGTACTTC. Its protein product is CASSLGFGGSYEQYF.

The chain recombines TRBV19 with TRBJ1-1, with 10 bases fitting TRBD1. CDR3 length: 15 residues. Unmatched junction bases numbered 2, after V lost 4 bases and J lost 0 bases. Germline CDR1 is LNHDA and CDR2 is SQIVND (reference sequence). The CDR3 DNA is TGTGCCAGTAGTAGGGACAGGGGAGTGAACACTGAAGCTTTCTTT. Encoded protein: CASSRDRGVNTEAFF.

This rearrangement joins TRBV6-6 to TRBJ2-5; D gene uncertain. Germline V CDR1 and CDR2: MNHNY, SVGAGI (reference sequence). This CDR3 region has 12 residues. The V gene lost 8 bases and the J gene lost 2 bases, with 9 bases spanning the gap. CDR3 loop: CASSGPQETQYF. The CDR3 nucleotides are TGTGCCAGCTCGGGCCCACAAGAGACCCAGTACTTC.

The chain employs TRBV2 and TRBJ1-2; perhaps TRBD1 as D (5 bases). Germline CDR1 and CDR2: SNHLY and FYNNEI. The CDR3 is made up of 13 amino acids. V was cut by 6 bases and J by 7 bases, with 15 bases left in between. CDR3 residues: CASSSLVGGGYTF. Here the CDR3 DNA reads TGTGCCAGCAGCTCCCTCGTGGGGGGTGGCTACACCTTC.

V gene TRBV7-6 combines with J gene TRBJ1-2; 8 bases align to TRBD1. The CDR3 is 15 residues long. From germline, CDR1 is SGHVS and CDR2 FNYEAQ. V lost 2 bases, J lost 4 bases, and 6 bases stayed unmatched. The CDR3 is CASSLSRTGFYGYTF. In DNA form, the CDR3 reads TGTGCCAGCAGCTTAAGTCGGACAGGGTTCTATGGCTACACCTTC.

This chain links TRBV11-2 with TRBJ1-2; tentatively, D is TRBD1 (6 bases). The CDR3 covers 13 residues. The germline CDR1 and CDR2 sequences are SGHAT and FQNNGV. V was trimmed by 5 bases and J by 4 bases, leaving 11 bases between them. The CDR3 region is CASSPRGGYGYTF. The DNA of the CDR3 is TGTGCCAGCAGCCCCAGGGGTGGCTATGGCTACACCTTC. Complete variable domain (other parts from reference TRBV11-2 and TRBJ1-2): EAGVAQSPRYKIIEKRQSVAFWCNPISGHATLYWYQQILGQGPKLLIQFQNNGVVDDSQLPKDRFSAERLKGVDSTLKIQPAKLEDSAVYLCASSPRGGYGYTFGSGTRLTVV.

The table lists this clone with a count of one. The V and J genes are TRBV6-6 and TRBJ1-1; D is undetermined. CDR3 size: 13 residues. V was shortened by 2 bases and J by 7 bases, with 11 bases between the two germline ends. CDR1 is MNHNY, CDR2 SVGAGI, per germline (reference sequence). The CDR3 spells CASSYADSFEAFF. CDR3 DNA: TGTGCCAGCAGTTACGCCGATTCCTTTGAAGCTTTCTTT.

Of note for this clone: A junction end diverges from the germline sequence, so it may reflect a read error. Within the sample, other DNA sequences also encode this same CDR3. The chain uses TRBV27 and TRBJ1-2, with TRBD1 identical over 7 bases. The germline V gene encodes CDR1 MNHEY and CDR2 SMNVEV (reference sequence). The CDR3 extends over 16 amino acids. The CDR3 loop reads CASRGAGTAINYGYTF. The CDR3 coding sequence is TGCGCCAGCAGAGGAGCCGGGACAGCGATTAACTATGGCTACACCTTC.